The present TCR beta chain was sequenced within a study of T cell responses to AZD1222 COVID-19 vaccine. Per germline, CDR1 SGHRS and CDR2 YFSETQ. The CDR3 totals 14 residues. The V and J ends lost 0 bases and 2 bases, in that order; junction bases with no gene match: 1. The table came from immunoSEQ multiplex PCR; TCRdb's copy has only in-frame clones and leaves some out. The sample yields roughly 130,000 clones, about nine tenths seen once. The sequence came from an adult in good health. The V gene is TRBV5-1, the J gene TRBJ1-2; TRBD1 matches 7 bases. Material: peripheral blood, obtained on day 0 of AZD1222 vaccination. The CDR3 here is CASSLEQGNYGYTF. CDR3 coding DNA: TGCGCCAGCAGCTTGGAACAGGGGAACTATGGCTACACCTTC.